The 10 T cell receptor beta chains below all came from one sample that was sequenced in a study of blood T cell repertoires in COVID-19. Sequencing used immunoSEQ multiplex PCR; TCRdb keeps in-frame clones, though not all of them. The table has about 98,000 clones, 65% to 85% seen once; the top ten hold roughly 10%. Sequenced input: peripheral blood. The receptors shown here come from a woman older than 75 with acute or convalescent COVID-19.

The chain has TRBV5-1 and TRBJ2-5, with D tentatively TRBD2 (5 bases). This CDR3 region has 13 residues. From germline, CDR1 is SGHRS and CDR2 YFSETQ. V lost 0 bases and J lost 7, with 10 bases in between. CDR3 sequence reads: CASSLAGEGTQYF. The CDR3, as DNA: TGCGCCAGCAGCTTGGCCGGGGAAGGGACCCAGTACTTC.

This clone appeared once. The chain is built from TRBV15 and TRBJ2-7, with 8 bases identical to TRBD2. Germline V CDR1 and CDR2: LNHNV, YYDKDF (reference sequence). This CDR3 region has 16 residues. With 0 bases clipped from V and 2 bases from J, the junction kept 6 bases outside the gene matches. CDR3 bases: TGTGCCACCAGCAGAGATGGGCCAGCGGGGGCCTACGAGCAGTACTTC. Translation gives CATSRDGPAGAYEQYF.

The V and J genes are TRBV6-6 and TRBJ2-3; tentatively, D is TRBD2 (6 bases). V lost 7 bases to trimming and J lost 5 bases, with 13 bases between them. This CDR3 is 13 amino acids long. CDR1 is MNHNY, CDR2 SVGAGI, per germline (reference sequence). The CDR3 DNA is TGTGCCAGCAATGACCCCGGGGGAGATACGCAGTATTTT. It yields the protein CASNDPGGDTQYF.

The chain has TRBV11-2 and TRBJ1-4; TRBD1 matches 8 bases. This CDR3 spans 14 amino acids. Germline assignment: CDR1 SGHAT and CDR2 FQNNGV. V lost 3 bases, J lost 6 bases, and 3 bases stayed unmatched. CDR3 amino acids: CASSFRTGYEKLFF. For the CDR3, the DNA is TGTGCCAGCAGCTTTAGGACAGGGTATGAAAAACTGTTTTTT.

The rearrangement uses TRBV6-2 or TRBV6-3 and TRBJ2-7; TRBD2 aligns across 8 bases. CDR1 and CDR2 from the germline V gene are MNHEY and SVGEGT. The CDR3 runs 15 residues. Losses at the gene ends were 2 bases for V and 2 bases for J; bases not matched to a gene: 5. The CDR3 loop reads CASSYTSGKTYEQYF. CDR3 bases: TGTGCCAGCAGTTACACTAGCGGAAAGACCTACGAGCAGTACTTC.

This clone was found a few times. The chain employs TRBV19 and TRBJ1-1; 9 nucleotides agree with TRBD1. The CDR3 extends over 17 amino acids. The germline V gene has CDR1 LNHDA and CDR2 SQIVND (reference sequence). Losses at the gene ends were 7 bases for V and 1 base for J; bases not matched to a gene: 13. The CDR3 is CASKNFTGGVGNTEAFF. CDR3 nucleotides: TGTGCCAGTAAAAATTTTACAGGGGGCGTGGGGAACACTGAAGCTTTCTTT.

This sequence joins TRBV18 and TRBJ1-2; the match to TRBD1 covers 8 bases. V dropped 6 bases and J dropped 8; count of bases not matched to a gene: 5. Germline V CDR1 and CDR2: KGHSH, LQKENI. The CDR3 contains 12 residues. CDR3 protein: CASSGTGGGYTF. In DNA, the CDR3 is TGTGCCAGCTCGGGGACAGGCGGGGGCTACACCTTC.

The CDR3: CASSTRRQALGGYTF. DNA for the CDR3: TGTGCCAGCAGCACCCGTCGACAGGCTTTGGGCGGCTACACCTTC. This rearrangement joins TRBV6-5 to TRBJ1-2; the D gene is possibly TRBD1 (6 bases). Deletions cut 6 bases from V and 8 bases from J, with 22 bases between. This CDR3 has 15 amino acids. Germline assignment: CDR1 MNHEY and CDR2 SVGAGI.

The V and J genes are TRBV6-5 and TRBJ2-7; D perhaps matches TRBD1 (6 bases). The CDR3 extends over 13 amino acids. CDR1 MNHEY and CDR2 SVGAGI come from the germline V gene. V gave up 10 bases and J gave up 1 base, with 14 bases separating them. The CDR3 reads CAIKGDLSYEQYV. For the CDR3, the DNA is TGTGCCATAAAGGGGGACCTATCCTACGAGCAGTACGTC.

V is TRBV5-1 and J is TRBJ2-5, with 7 bases that match TRBD1. V shed 4 bases and J 2 bases; nucleotides not matched to a gene: 5. This CDR3 spans 14 amino acids. Germline CDR1 reads SGHRS; CDR2 reads YFSETQ. This CDR3 is CASSLRDRQETQYF. CDR3 coding DNA: TGCGCCAGCAGCCTCCGGGACAGACAAGAGACCCAGTACTTC. Using reference TRBV5-1 and TRBJ2-5 for the parts outside the CDR3, the full variable domain is KAGVTQTPRYLIKTRGQQVTLSCSPISGHRSVSWYQQTPGQGLQFLFEYFSETQRNKGNFPGRFSGRQFSNSRSEMNVSTLELGDSALYLCASSLRDRQETQYFGPGTRLLVL.